A selection of T cell receptor beta chains follows, all from one sample in a study of blood T cell repertoires in COVID-19. Using immunoSEQ multiplex PCR, the repertoire was profiled, and TCRdb retains in-frame clones only, with some absent. The table shows fewer than 200,000 clones, with about 91% occurring only once. Material: peripheral blood. All receptors come from a woman in her 50s with acute or convalescent COVID-19. Both conserved end residues are part of each CDR3. The order of the fields is V gene, D gene, J gene, clone size, CDR3 protein, CDR3 DNA. D genes are given only for firm matches. Not all rows give a size; the values are once, few, many and, for expanded clones, a class.

v_call: TRBV11-3
d_call: TRBD1
j_call: TRBJ2-7
clone_size: .
cdr3_aa: CASRPGTGPYEQYF
cdr3_nt: TGTGCCAGCCGGCCGGGGACAGGGCCCTACGAGCAGTACTTC

v_call: TRBV12-1
d_call: .
j_call: TRBJ2-2
clone_size: .
cdr3_aa: CASSPTGAGELFF
cdr3_nt: TGTGCCAGCAGCCCTACAGGGGCCGGGGAGCTGTTTTTT

v_call: TRBV18
d_call: .
j_call: TRBJ2-1
clone_size: .
cdr3_aa: CASSPLSGATGSYNEQFF
cdr3_nt: TGTGCCAGCTCACCGCTATCTGGAGCTACTGGCTCCTACAATGAGCAGTTCTTC

v_call: TRBV10-3
d_call: .
j_call: TRBJ1-1
clone_size: .
cdr3_aa: CAIRPVVQAFF
cdr3_nt: TGTGCCATCAGACCGGTCGTACAAGCTTTCTTT

v_call: TRBV5-1
d_call: TRBD1
j_call: TRBJ1-6
clone_size: .
cdr3_aa: CASSLGWTGKQDSPLHF
cdr3_nt: TGCGCCAGCAGCTTGGGTTGGACAGGGAAACAGGATTCACCCCTCCACTTT

v_call: TRBV4-3
d_call: .
j_call: TRBJ2-5
clone_size: .
cdr3_aa: CASSQGAGWETQYF
cdr3_nt: TGCGCCAGCAGCCAAGGGGCAGGGTGGGAGACCCAGTACTTC

v_call: TRBV3-1/TRBV3-2
d_call: TRBD2
j_call: TRBJ2-5
clone_size: .
cdr3_aa: CASSPGVAGPQETQYF
cdr3_nt: TGTGCCAGCAGCCCCGGGGTAGCGGGTCCTCAAGAGACCCAGTACTTC

v_call: TRBV5-6
d_call: .
j_call: TRBJ2-5
clone_size: .
cdr3_aa: CASSLHIQETQYF
cdr3_nt: TGTGCCAGCAGCTTACATATCCAAGAGACCCAGTACTTC

v_call: TRBV7-2
d_call: TRBD2
j_call: TRBJ2-7
clone_size: .
cdr3_aa: CASSLEPSGRVLRYEQYF
cdr3_nt: TGTGCCAGCAGCTTAGAGCCTAGCGGTAGGGTATTAAGGTACGAGCAGTACTTC

v_call: TRBV5-1
d_call: .
j_call: TRBJ2-1
clone_size: .
cdr3_aa: CASSPQGNSYNEQFF
cdr3_nt: TGCGCCAGCAGCCCGCAGGGGAACTCCTACAATGAGCAGTTCTTC

v_call: TRBV5-6
d_call: .
j_call: TRBJ1-6
clone_size: .
cdr3_aa: CASSLDSNSPLHF
cdr3_nt: TGTGCCAGCAGCTTGGATAGTAATTCACCCCTCCACTTT

v_call: TRBV7-2
d_call: .
j_call: TRBJ2-2
clone_size: .
cdr3_aa: CASSSRRSTGELFF
cdr3_nt: TGTGCCAGCAGCTCCCGGAGGTCCACCGGGGAGCTGTTTTTT

v_call: TRBV6-2/TRBV6-3
d_call: .
j_call: TRBJ2-3
clone_size: .
cdr3_aa: CASSRPGLPRPQYF
cdr3_nt: TGTGCCAGCAGTAGACCGGGACTCCCACGTCCGCAGTATTTT

v_call: TRBV2
d_call: .
j_call: TRBJ1-3
clone_size: once
cdr3_aa: CASSEEGFSGNTIYF
cdr3_nt: TGTGCCAGCAGTGAGGAGGGGTTCTCTGGAAACACCATATATTTT

v_call: TRBV4-1
d_call: .
j_call: TRBJ1-2
clone_size: .
cdr3_aa: CASSQGRDLYGYTF
cdr3_nt: TGCGCCAGCAGCCAAGGGAGGGATCTCTATGGCTACACCTTC

v_call: TRBV6-2/TRBV6-3
d_call: .
j_call: TRBJ2-4
clone_size: .
cdr3_aa: CASSLGGTANIQYF
cdr3_nt: TGTGCCAGCAGTTTAGGCGGGACAGCGAACATTCAGTACTTC

v_call: TRBV5-6
d_call: TRBD2
j_call: TRBJ2-1
clone_size: .
cdr3_aa: CASISGDYSTLRSYNEQFF
cdr3_nt: TGTGCCAGCATCTCGGGGGACTACTCAACTTTACGCTCCTACAATGAGCAGTTCTTC

v_call: TRBV18
d_call: TRBD1
j_call: TRBJ2-3
clone_size: .
cdr3_aa: CASSPTGTGTDTQYF
cdr3_nt: TGTGCCAGCTCACCGACCGGGACAGGCACAGATACGCAGTATTTT

v_call: TRBV9
d_call: TRBD2
j_call: TRBJ2-1
clone_size: .
cdr3_aa: CASSATSGNEQFF
cdr3_nt: TGTGCCAGCAGCGCGACTAGCGGGAATGAGCAGTTCTTC

v_call: TRBV3-1/TRBV3-2
d_call: .
j_call: TRBJ1-1
clone_size: .
cdr3_aa: CASSLKRRTETEAFF
cdr3_nt: TGTGCCAGCAGCCTAAAGAGGAGAACCGAGACTGAAGCTTTCTTT

v_call: TRBV10-3
d_call: .
j_call: TRBJ1-2
clone_size: once
cdr3_aa: CAIPGRGVDGYTF
cdr3_nt: TGTGCCATCCCCGGACGGGGGGTTGATGGCTACACCTTC

v_call: TRBV24-1
d_call: TRBD2
j_call: TRBJ2-7
clone_size: once
cdr3_aa: CATSDTSGGANEQYF
cdr3_nt: TGTGCCACCAGCGATACTAGCGGGGGGGCAAACGAGCAGTACTTC

v_call: TRBV7-2
d_call: .
j_call: TRBJ2-1
clone_size: .
cdr3_aa: CASSLDASTYNEQFF
cdr3_nt: TGTGCCAGCAGCTTAGACGCCAGTACCTACAATGAGCAGTTCTTC

v_call: TRBV9
d_call: TRBD1
j_call: TRBJ1-2
clone_size: .
cdr3_aa: CASSPDREYGYTF
cdr3_nt: TGTGCCAGCAGCCCCGACAGGGAATATGGCTACACCTTC

v_call: TRBV5-1
d_call: .
j_call: TRBJ2-7
clone_size: once
cdr3_aa: CASSLGRGDTYEQYF
cdr3_nt: TGCGCCAGCAGCTTGGGCAGGGGGGACACCTACGAGCAGTACTTC

v_call: TRBV7-9
d_call: .
j_call: TRBJ1-3
clone_size: .
cdr3_aa: CASRQGVGNTIYF
cdr3_nt: TGTGCCAGCAGACAGGGAGTTGGAAACACCATATATTTT

v_call: TRBV18
d_call: .
j_call: TRBJ2-3
clone_size: .
cdr3_aa: CASSPNIGSPVPTSTDTQYF
cdr3_nt: TGTGCCAGCTCACCAAATATCGGGTCGCCGGTTCCTACTAGCACAGATACGCAGTATTTT

v_call: TRBV4-3
d_call: .
j_call: TRBJ1-6
clone_size: .
cdr3_aa: CASSQDRGAEYNSPLHF
cdr3_nt: TGCGCCAGCAGCCAAGATCGTGGGGCGGAATATAATTCACCCCTCCACTTT

v_call: TRBV6-5
d_call: .
j_call: TRBJ2-3
clone_size: .
cdr3_aa: CASRRRSETTDTQYF
cdr3_nt: TGTGCCAGCAGACGGAGATCGGAGACCACAGATACGCAGTATTTT

v_call: TRBV19
d_call: TRBD1
j_call: TRBJ2-1
clone_size: .
cdr3_aa: CASSTRGDSYNEQFF
cdr3_nt: TGTGCCAGTAGTACAAGAGGGGACAGCTACAATGAGCAGTTCTTC

v_call: TRBV7-2
d_call: .
j_call: TRBJ1-2
clone_size: once
cdr3_aa: CASSSKADSVYYGYTF
cdr3_nt: TGTGCCAGCAGTTCCAAGGCGGACAGTGTTTACTATGGCTACACCTTC

v_call: TRBV19
d_call: TRBD2
j_call: TRBJ2-7
clone_size: .
cdr3_aa: CASSPRSGAGADEQYF
cdr3_nt: TGTGCCAGTAGTCCCCGTTCAGGAGCGGGAGCCGACGAGCAGTACTTC

v_call: TRBV7-3
d_call: .
j_call: TRBJ2-3
clone_size: .
cdr3_aa: CASSPPHADTQYF
cdr3_nt: TGTGCCAGCAGCCCCCCCCATGCGGATACGCAGTATTTT

v_call: TRBV5-4
d_call: TRBD1
j_call: TRBJ1-1
clone_size: .
cdr3_aa: CASSLTLDRAEAFF
cdr3_nt: TGTGCCAGCAGCTTGACCCTAGACAGGGCTGAAGCTTTCTTT

v_call: TRBV20-1
d_call: .
j_call: TRBJ1-6
clone_size: few
cdr3_aa: CSAQMYSGLHF
cdr3_nt: TGCAGTGCCCAGATGTATTCGGGCCTCCACTTT

v_call: TRBV29-1
d_call: TRBD1
j_call: TRBJ2-2
clone_size: .
cdr3_aa: CSSRDRNMNTGELFF
cdr3_nt: TGCAGCTCCCGGGACAGGAATATGAACACCGGGGAGCTGTTTTTT

v_call: TRBV6-6
d_call: TRBD2
j_call: TRBJ2-3
clone_size: .
cdr3_aa: CASSPGLASFDTQYF
cdr3_nt: TGTGCCAGCAGTCCGGGACTAGCGAGTTTTGATACGCAGTATTTT

v_call: TRBV7-2
d_call: TRBD1
j_call: TRBJ1-1
clone_size: .
cdr3_aa: CASSPGQANREAFF
cdr3_nt: TGTGCCAGCAGCCCGGGACAGGCAAATCGAGAAGCTTTCTTT

v_call: TRBV30
d_call: TRBD2
j_call: TRBJ2-2
clone_size: .
cdr3_aa: CAWEPGGGTGELFF
cdr3_nt: TGTGCCTGGGAGCCCGGGGGGGGCACCGGGGAGCTGTTTTTT

v_call: TRBV5-8
d_call: TRBD1
j_call: TRBJ1-2
clone_size: .
cdr3_aa: CASSPTTGTYGYTF
cdr3_nt: TGTGCCAGCAGCCCTACGACAGGGACCTATGGCTACACCTTC

v_call: TRBV2
d_call: TRBD2
j_call: TRBJ2-1
clone_size: .
cdr3_aa: CASRRTSGSYNEQFF
cdr3_nt: TGTGCCAGCAGGAGGACTAGCGGTTCCTACAATGAGCAGTTCTTC

v_call: TRBV10-3
d_call: .
j_call: TRBJ2-5
clone_size: .
cdr3_aa: CAIRGGEETQYF
cdr3_nt: TGTGCCATTCGAGGCGGCGAGGAGACCCAGTACTTC

v_call: TRBV29-1
d_call: .
j_call: TRBJ1-1
clone_size: .
cdr3_aa: CSVLSAEAFF
cdr3_nt: TGCAGCGTCCTCTCTGCTGAAGCTTTCTTT

v_call: TRBV6-5
d_call: .
j_call: TRBJ1-1
clone_size: .
cdr3_aa: CASSWGLLNTEAFF
cdr3_nt: TGTGCCAGCAGTTGGGGACTCTTAAACACTGAAGCTTTCTTT

v_call: TRBV5-4
d_call: TRBD2
j_call: TRBJ2-2
clone_size: .
cdr3_aa: CASSSGLAGGGTGELFF
cdr3_nt: TGTGCCAGCAGCTCGGGACTAGCGGGAGGAGGAACCGGGGAGCTGTTTTTT

v_call: TRBV19
d_call: .
j_call: TRBJ2-5
clone_size: .
cdr3_aa: CASSIGPGGRETQYF
cdr3_nt: TGTGCCAGTAGTATCGGGCCAGGGGGGAGGGAGACCCAGTACTTC

v_call: TRBV6-5
d_call: .
j_call: TRBJ1-2
clone_size: .
cdr3_aa: CASSYSQGHGYTF
cdr3_nt: TGTGCCAGCAGTTACTCCCAGGGTCATGGCTACACCTTC

v_call: TRBV11-2
d_call: .
j_call: TRBJ2-7
clone_size: .
cdr3_aa: CASSTRVADEQYF
cdr3_nt: TGTGCCAGCAGCACGAGAGTTGCCGACGAGCAGTACTTC

v_call: TRBV2
d_call: .
j_call: TRBJ1-1
clone_size: .
cdr3_aa: CASRGWEAGNTEAFF
cdr3_nt: TGTGCCAGCAGGGGGTGGGAGGCCGGAAACACTGAAGCTTTCTTT

v_call: TRBV4-3
d_call: .
j_call: TRBJ1-3
clone_size: many
cdr3_aa: CASSQDLGSGNTIYF
cdr3_nt: TGCGCCAGCAGCCAAGATCTCGGCTCTGGAAACACCATATATTTT

v_call: TRBV11-2
d_call: .
j_call: TRBJ1-4
clone_size: .
cdr3_aa: CASSLRGAGEKLFF
cdr3_nt: TGTGCCAGCAGCCTCCGGGGGGCAGGTGAAAAACTGTTTTTT